The next 2 T cell receptor beta chains were all read from a single sample in a study of cytomegalovirus exposure and HLA in healthy donors. 60 Vbeta and 13 Jbeta primers were used in PCR. Sequenced by immunoSEQ multiplex PCR; TCRdb stores in-frame clones only, minus some. The sample has just over 80,000 clones. The material sequenced was PBMCs. The receptor set was obtained from a young woman in good health and CMV-seronegative.

As regards this clone: An end of the junction does not agree with germline; a read error may underlie this. The same CDR3 can be traced to other DNA sequences in this sample. The rearrangement joins TRBV30 to TRBJ2-7; 8 nucleotides agree with TRBD2. Germline lookup yields CDR1 GTSNPN and CDR2 SVGIG (reference sequence). The CDR3 contains 14 residues. The CDR3 loop reads CACSGSGVSYEQYF. The CDR3 bases are TGTGCCTGTTCGGGTAGCGGGGTTTCCTACGAACAGTACTTC.

The rearrangement joins TRBV7-9 to TRBJ1-1; D ambiguous. The germline V and J ends were trimmed by 1 base and 1 base, with 7 bases remaining between them. CDR1 and CDR2 (germline): SEHNR, FQNEAQ (reference sequence). This CDR3 has 14 residues. The CDR3: CASSLGHTNTEAFF. CDR3 bases: TGTGCCAGCAGCTTAGGGCACACGAACACTGAAGCTTTCTTT.